A single sample is the source of the 26 T cell receptor beta chains below, sequenced in a study of regulatory T cells in long-lasting Graves disease. Investigators prepared the TCR beta libraries by applying iRepertoire HTBI primers and Arm-PCR of CDR3 regions. MiXCR was run by TCRdb on the multiplex PCR reads, yielding one entry per CDR3 protein. The sample holds about 660,000 distinct CDR3 sequences, around 30% seen once. Indicated time point: persistent/refractory GD, antithyroid drugs over 5 years with positive TRAb. RNA extracted from PBMCs served as the sequencing template. The sample here was peripheral blood mononuclear cells (PBMCs), taken when the disease was refractory, from a patient treated with antithyroid drugs. All receptors derive from a female donor with Graves disease.

The V gene is TRBV28, the J gene TRBJ2-7; 9 nucleotides align to TRBD2. The CDR3 has 14 amino acids. Trimming at V came to 7 bases and at J to 0 bases, leaving 4 bases not matched to a gene. CDR1 and CDR2 from the germline V gene are MDHEN and SYDVKM. CDR3 sequence: CASIRTSASYEQYF. For the CDR3, the DNA is TGTGCCAGCATAAGGACTAGCGCCTCCTACGAGCAGTACTTC.

In regard to this clonotype: A single base separates this from a much larger clone, so it may be a read error. The V call is TRBV2, the J call TRBJ1-1; TRBD1 is a possible D gene (5 bases). V was trimmed by 7 bases and J by 4 bases, leaving 13 bases between them. The CDR3 contains 13 residues. The germline gives CDR1 SNHLY, CDR2 FYNNEI. The CDR3 region has the DNA TGTGCCAGCAAGGGGACGGAGAGCACTGAAGCTTTCTTT. Protein sequence: CASKGTESTEAFF.

This clonotype showed up many times. This chain connects TRBV6-1 to TRBJ1-2; 9 bases align to TRBD1. This CDR3 has 14 residues. Germline V lookup: CDR1 MNHNS, CDR2 SASEGT. V lost 5 bases, J lost 5 bases, and 6 bases stayed unmatched. In nucleotides, the CDR3 is TGTGCCAGCAGTACTAGGGACAGGGCATATGGCTACACCTTC. Protein product: CASSTRDRAYGYTF.

The chain is built from TRBV4-1 and TRBJ1-2, with D unclear. This CDR3 spans 15 amino acids. V shed 3 bases and J shed 6 bases, with 17 bases lying between them. Looked up from germline, CDR1 is MGHRA and CDR2 is YSYEKL. The chain's CDR3 is CASSQPPLFGDGYTF. CDR3 coding DNA: TGCGCCAGCAGCCAGCCGCCTCTTTTCGGTGATGGCTACACCTTC.

The chain recombines TRBV29-1 with TRBJ1-2, with 8 bases fitting TRBD1. The germline V gene encodes CDR1 SQVTM and CDR2 ANQGSEA. The ends lost 7 bases at V and 11 bases at J; junction bases unmatched: 12. There are 12 residues in the CDR3. In DNA, the CDR3 is TGCAGCGCCACCGGACAGGGAAGTGGGTACACCTTC. It encodes CSATGQGSGYTF. The variable domain in full, with the rest retrieved from reference TRBV29-1 and TRBJ1-2, is SAVISQKPSRDICQRGTSLTIQCQVDSQVTMMFWYRQQPGQSLTLIATANQGSEATYESGFVIDKFPISRPNLTFSTLTVSNMSPEDSSIYLCSATGQGSGYTFGSGTRLTVV.

This clonotype was seen ten or more times. The rearrangement links TRBV12-5 to TRBJ1-1; 8 nucleotides line up with TRBD1. Germline V gene lookup returns CDR1 LGHNT and CDR2 FRNRAP. Unmatched junction bases numbered 7, after V lost 5 bases and J lost 2 bases. This CDR3 has 15 amino acids. The CDR3: CASGPRTGTNTEAFF. The CDR3 DNA is TGTGCTAGTGGTCCTAGGACAGGGACTAACACTGAAGCTTTCTTT.

This sequence joins TRBV29-1 and TRBJ2-2, with D possibly TRBD1 on 5 matching bases. Germline CDR1 is SQVTM and CDR2 is ANQGSEA. The CDR3 covers 13 residues. V lost 5 bases to trimming and J lost 4 bases, with 11 bases between them. The CDR3: CSVQGGSTGELFF. Here the CDR3 DNA reads TGCAGCGTTCAGGGCGGCTCCACCGGGGAGCTGTTTTTT.

The chain couples TRBV6-5 to TRBJ1-2, with 7 nucleotides matching TRBD1. Germline lookup yields CDR1 MNHEY and CDR2 SVGAGI. This CDR3 spans 17 amino acids. J lost 6 bases, V lost 8 bases, and 21 bases had no gene match. The DNA of the CDR3 is TGTGCCAGCGATACAGGGGTTTTATTTCGGAGCTTGCATGGCTACACCTTC. Protein: CASDTGVLFRSLHGYTF.

The CDR3 here is CASSDIQSSGNTIYF. The CDR3, as DNA: TGTGCCAGCAGTGATATACAGAGCTCTGGAAACACCATATATTTT. This chain uses TRBV2 with TRBJ1-3; D is unclear. V was shortened by 3 bases and J by 0 bases, with 9 bases between the two germline ends. Germline-derived CDR1 and CDR2 are SNHLY and FYNNEI. The CDR3 is 15 amino acids.

V and J are TRBV12-3 or TRBV12-4 and TRBJ2-2; TRBD1 might be the D (5 bases). Trimming pared 5 bases from V and 7 bases from J, leaving 20 bases between. This CDR3 has 16 amino acids. CDR3 sequence reads: CASSPLGQGSNGELFF. DNA for the CDR3: TGTGCCAGCAGTCCCCTTGGGCAGGGCTCTAACGGGGAGCTGTTTTTT.

There are many counts of this clonotype. The chain links TRBV28 to TRBJ1-4; 7 bases line up with TRBD1. Trimming took 5 bases from V and 4 from J; bases not matched to a gene: 4. CDR1 and CDR2 from the germline V gene are MDHEN and SYDVKM. The CDR3 length is 14 residues. The CDR3 loop reads CASSGTAVNEKLFF. The DNA for the CDR3 is TGTGCCAGCAGTGGGACAGCTGTTAATGAAAAACTGTTTTTT.

The V gene is TRBV6-2 or TRBV6-3, the J gene TRBJ2-5; 7 bases match TRBD2. Germline trimming cut 5 bases from V and 7 bases from J; bases unmatched to any gene: 10. In germline, CDR1 is MNHEY, CDR2 SVGEGT. This CDR3 is 14 amino acids long. CDR3 residues: CASSGRGAGRTQYF. CDR3 DNA sequence: TGTGCCAGCAGTGGCCGAGGAGCGGGACGGACCCAGTACTTC.

The chain carries TRBV18 and TRBJ2-2, with D possibly TRBD2 on 5 matching bases. This CDR3 is 15 amino acids long. The V end lost 3 bases, the J end lost 3 bases, and 11 bases lay between the germline ends. Germline V lookup: CDR1 KGHSH, CDR2 LQKENI. The CDR3 here is CASSPPGWDTGELFF. As DNA, the CDR3 is TGTGCCAGCTCACCCCCGGGATGGGACACCGGGGAGCTGTTTTTT.

This clonotype was counted only a few times. V is TRBV30 and J is TRBJ1-4, with D possibly matching TRBD1 (6 bases). CDR1 is GTSNPN, CDR2 SVGIG, per germline (reference sequence). Trimming stripped 5 bases from V and 8 bases from J, with 9 bases between. This CDR3 comprises 11 residues. The CDR3 loop reads CAWETGEKLFF. The CDR3 DNA follows: TGTGCCTGGGAAACAGGGGAAAAACTGTTTTTT.

This chain links TRBV7-6 with TRBJ2-7; D may be TRBD1 or TRBD2 (5 bases each). With 5 bases removed from V and 0 bases from J, the gap between germline ends came to 11 bases. Germline V gives CDR1 SGHVS, CDR2 FNYEAQ. CDR3 size: 14 residues. The CDR3 reads CASSHGAGSYEQYF. CDR3 DNA sequence: TGTGCCAGCAGCCACGGGGCAGGCTCCTACGAGCAGTACTTC.

This clonotype came up once. The chain carries TRBV20-1 and TRBJ2-7; 8 bases align to TRBD2. This CDR3 contains 13 residues. Germline CDR1 is DFQATT and CDR2 is SNEGSKA (reference sequence). Trimming took 2 bases from V and 9 from J; bases not matched to a gene: 9. The CDR3 sequence is CSARYQGLGGQYF. CDR3 nucleotides: TGCAGTGCTAGATATCAGGGACTAGGAGGGCAGTACTTC.

The chain couples TRBV30 to TRBJ2-5, with 9 bases fitting TRBD1. Germline V gene lookup returns CDR1 GTSNPN and CDR2 SVGIG (reference sequence). J gave up 2 bases and V 3 bases, and 4 bases lay outside the gene matches. The CDR3 extends over 14 amino acids. The CDR3 reads CAWRRDRGQETQYF. In nucleotides, the CDR3 is TGTGCCTGGAGGCGAGACAGGGGGCAAGAGACCCAGTACTTC.

This clonotype has only a few counts. The chain combines TRBV29-1 with TRBJ2-5; 7 nucleotides align to TRBD1. Germline assignment: CDR1 SQVTM and CDR2 ANQGSEA. With 7 bases clipped from V and 4 bases from J, the junction kept 9 bases outside the gene matches. The CDR3 has 13 amino acids. Here the CDR3 DNA reads TGCAGCGCCAGACAGGGTGGTAGAGAGACCCAGTACTTC. Translating it yields CSARQGGRETQYF. The variable domain in full, completed from reference TRBV29-1 and TRBJ2-5, reads SAVISQKPSRDICQRGTSLTIQCQVDSQVTMMFWYRQQPGQSLTLIATANQGSEATYESGFVIDKFPISRPNLTFSTLTVSNMSPEDSSIYLCSARQGGRETQYFGPGTRLLVL.

The gene calls are TRBV20-1 and TRBJ2-5; D unresolved. This CDR3 region has 12 residues. V was trimmed by 6 bases and J by 3 bases, leaving 11 bases between them. From germline, CDR1 is DFQATT and CDR2 SNEGSKA (reference sequence). The CDR3 DNA reads as TGCAGTGCGTCACGGGTGGAAGAGACCCAGTACTTC. It specifies CSASRVEETQYF.

The chain is built from TRBV29-1 and TRBJ1-2; D is unclear. The V end lost 1 base, the J end lost 0 bases, and 6 bases lay between the germline ends. Germline-derived CDR1 and CDR2 are SQVTM and ANQGSEA. CDR3 length equals 13 residues. The CDR3 region has the DNA TGCAGCGTTGAAGGGACGGCTAACTATGGCTACACCTTC. This translates into CSVEGTANYGYTF.

This chain joins TRBV2 and TRBJ2-6; D is unresolved. The germline gives CDR1 SNHLY, CDR2 FYNNEI. The CDR3 length is 15 residues. V lost 8 bases to trimming and J lost 2 bases, with 13 bases between them. CDR3 coding DNA: TGTGCCAGCCGAGAGAGAAATCCTGGGGCCAACGTCCTGACTTTC. This codes for CASRERNPGANVLTF.

This chain connects TRBV7-2 to TRBJ2-7, with 7 bases matching TRBD2. Trimming at V came to 4 bases and at J to 0 bases, leaving 6 bases not matched to a gene. Per germline, CDR1 SGHTA and CDR2 FQGNSA. The CDR3 extends over 15 amino acids. The CDR3 here is CASSSIASGSYEQYF. In nucleotides, the CDR3 is TGTGCCAGCAGCTCAATCGCTAGCGGCTCCTACGAGCAGTACTTC.

The chain carries TRBV7-9 and TRBJ2-7; D possibly corresponds to TRBD1 (5 bases). With 5 bases removed from V and 5 bases from J, the gap between germline ends came to 19 bases. Germline assignment: CDR1 SEHNR and CDR2 FQNEAQ (reference sequence). There are 15 residues in the CDR3. CDR3 sequence (DNA): TGTGCCAGCAGCCCCCGCGGCAGGGCTTGGGACGAGCAGTACTTC. Translating it yields CASSPRGRAWDEQYF.

This clonotype was observed many times. The chain recombines TRBV28 with TRBJ1-2, with TRBD1 matching over 7 bases. CDR1 and CDR2 (germline): MDHEN, SYDVKM. The V segment lost 8 bases and the J segment 6 bases; nucleotides outside the gene matches: 15. The CDR3 sequence is 15 residues long. The CDR3 DNA reads TGTGCCAGCGGCCCCTCAAGACAGGGCGGAGATGGCTACACCTTC. Translated: CASGPSRQGGDGYTF.

V is TRBV9 and J is TRBJ2-6; D is unclear. The V and J ends lost 0 bases and 0 bases respectively, with 16 bases between them. Looked up from germline, CDR1 is SGDLS and CDR2 is YYNGEE. The CDR3 has 19 amino acids. The CDR3 loop is CASSVDHIPAFSGANVLTF. Here the CDR3 DNA reads TGTGCCAGCAGCGTAGACCATATACCCGCCTTCTCTGGGGCCAACGTCCTGACTTTC.

V usage is TRBV5-6 and J usage is TRBJ2-5; TRBD1 might be the D (6 bases). This CDR3 spans 14 amino acids. The germline V gene has CDR1 SGHDT and CDR2 YYEEEE. Trimming pared 0 bases from V and 5 bases from J, leaving 11 bases between. This chain's CDR3 is CASSLGQGWETQYF. The CDR3 DNA is TGTGCCAGCAGCTTGGGTCAGGGGTGGGAGACCCAGTACTTC.